The subject of this entry is one T cell receptor (beta chain). Antigen unknown. The protocol was immunoSEQ multiplex PCR, while the TCRdb copy is restricted to in-frame clones and leaves out a portion. The sample records 98,000 or so clones, about 89% being singletons. Brentuximab vedotin exposure varied, and every patient relapsed after autologous stem cell transplantation. Classification of best responses gave complete response, partial response or progressive disease. This sample was taken from a study of PD-1 blockade in classical Hodgkin lymphoma. From germline, CDR1 is MNHEY and CDR2 SVGAGI. Deletions cut 4 bases from V and 1 base from J, with 13 bases between. The CDR3 is 15 amino acids. Whole-study findings and limits: Newly diagnosed patients were reported to exhibit reduced baseline TCR diversity relative to healthy donors. Baseline diversity was lower in partial responders and progressors than complete responders. Diversity in CD4+ TCRs, unlike that measured in CD8+ TCRs, had risen significantly by C4D1.

The source of this sequence is a human donor with classical Hodgkin lymphoma. This chain joins TRBV6-5 and TRBJ1-1; D uncertain. Sample: peripheral blood mononuclear cells (PBMCs), taken before the second cycle of nivolumab. The CDR3 DNA follows: TGTGCCAGCAGTTCCCCCCCTTCGAGGAACACTGAAGCTTTCTTT. The encoded protein is CASSSPPSRNTEAFF.